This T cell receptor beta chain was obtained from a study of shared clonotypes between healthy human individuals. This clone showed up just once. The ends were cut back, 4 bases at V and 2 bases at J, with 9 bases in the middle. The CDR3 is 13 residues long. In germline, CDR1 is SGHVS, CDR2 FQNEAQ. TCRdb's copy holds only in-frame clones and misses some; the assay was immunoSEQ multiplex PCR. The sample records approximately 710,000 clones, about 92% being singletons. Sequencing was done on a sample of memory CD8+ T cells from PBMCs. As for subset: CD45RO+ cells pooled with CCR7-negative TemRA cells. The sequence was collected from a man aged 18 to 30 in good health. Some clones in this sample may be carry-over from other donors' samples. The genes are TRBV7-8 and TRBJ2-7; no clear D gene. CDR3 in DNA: TGTGCCAGCAGCTCCTATAGGGCCTACGAGCAGTACTTC. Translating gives CASSSYRAYEQYF.